Below are 14 T cell receptor beta chains sequenced from a single sample in a study of HIV-infected children after antiretroviral therapy interruption. As for treatment: PENTA 11 planned treatment interruption arm or continuous ART arm. A 3' RACE protocol on RNA, with unique molecular identifiers, produced the TCR library. TCRdb reanalysed the 3' RACE reads using MiXCR and keeps one entry per CDR3 protein. Among about 46,000 distinct CDR3 sequences, 4.3% were seen once, and the ten largest hold approximately 0.67%. The sequencing used CD45RA+ CD4+ T cells from PBMCs, pooled from several time points, collected from a donor given antiretroviral therapy, either interrupted or continuous. Subset defined: naive CD4+ CD45RA+ CD45RO- T cells. The receptor source for this set is a pool of human donors with HIV.

This clonotype was detected a few times. V is TRBV5-1 and J is TRBJ2-7, with D unresolved. CDR3 size: 15 residues. The V gene lost 4 bases and the J gene lost 0 bases, with 14 bases spanning the gap. In germline, CDR1 is SGHRS, CDR2 YFSETQ. CDR3 sequence: CASSPRVQSSYEQYF. In DNA form, the CDR3 reads TGCGCCAGCAGCCCAAGGGTCCAAAGCTCCTACGAGCAGTACTTC.

This clonotype has just a few counts. This chain joins TRBV5-1 and TRBJ2-3; the D gene is possibly TRBD2 (6 bases). V lost 6 bases and J 4 bases, leaving 18 bases between the germline ends. The germline gives CDR1 SGHRS, CDR2 YFSETQ. The CDR3 has 15 amino acids. The CDR3 sequence: CASTWGRGSPDTQYF. In nucleotides, the CDR3 is TGCGCCAGCACCTGGGGCCGGGGGTCCCCAGATACGCAGTATTTT.

The sample holds many counts of this clonotype. The J gene is TRBJ1-2, the V gene TRBV20-1; 7 bases are shared with TRBD1. CDR1 is DFQATT, CDR2 SNEGSKA, per germline (reference sequence). CDR3 size: 15 residues. V was clipped by 0 bases and J by 8 bases; unmatched bases: 12. DNA of the CDR3: TGCAGTGCTAGAGATCAGGCAGGGGGGATCGGAGGCTACACCTTC. This gives the protein CSARDQAGGIGGYTF.

This clonotype appeared a few times. The V and J genes are TRBV5-1 and TRBJ1-1; possibly TRBD1 for D (5 bases). The CDR3 is made up of 14 amino acids. V was cut by 4 bases and J by 4 bases, with 14 bases left in between. CDR1 and CDR2 (germline): SGHRS, YFSETQ. In DNA, the CDR3 is TGCGCCAGCAGCGAGGGCGGGACCCCCACTGAAGCTTTCTTT. It yields the protein CASSEGGTPTEAFF.

This clonotype occurred many times. The chain recombines TRBV29-1 with TRBJ1-1; 7 nucleotides line up with TRBD1. Germline values: CDR1 SQVTM, CDR2 ANQGSEA. The CDR3 has 14 residues. V lost 3 bases to trimming and J lost 0 bases; unmatched junction nucleotides: 4. CDR3 DNA: TGCAGCGTTGAGAGACAGGGTATGAACACTGAAGCTTTCTTT. It is translated as CSVERQGMNTEAFF. Filled out from reference TRBV29-1 and TRBJ1-1, the complete variable domain reads SAVISQKPSRDICQRGTSLTIQCQVDSQVTMMFWYRQQPGQSLTLIATANQGSEATYESGFVIDKFPISRPNLTFSTLTVSNMSPEDSSIYLCSVERQGMNTEAFFGQGTRLTVV.

This clonotype was picked up many times. The rearrangement joins TRBV20-1 to TRBJ1-6, with D tentatively TRBD1 (6 bases). V was clipped by 2 bases and J by 10 bases, with 12 bases between them. The germline V gene encodes CDR1 DFQATT and CDR2 SNEGSKA (reference sequence). CDR3 length: 13 residues. The CDR3 DNA is TGCAGTGCTAGAAAACCAGGGGAGTCACCCCTCCACTTT. As protein: CSARKPGESPLHF.

This clonotype has ten or more counts. The CDR3 sequence: CASSFVAGNTDTQYF. As DNA, the CDR3 is TGTGCCAGCAGCTTTGTAGCGGGGAACACAGATACGCAGTATTTT. The chain joins TRBV7-9 to TRBJ2-3; 8 nucleotides line up with TRBD2. V lost 3 bases, J lost 2 bases, and 4 bases stayed unmatched. Per the germline V gene, CDR1 is SEHNR and CDR2 is FQNEAQ (reference sequence). The CDR3 has 15 amino acids.

This clonotype has at least ten counts. The chain recombines TRBV10-3 with TRBJ2-3; 10 nucleotides agree with TRBD2. Germline V gene data show CDR1 as ENHRY and CDR2 as SYGVKD. With 6 bases clipped from V and 3 bases from J, the junction kept 6 bases outside the gene matches. CDR3 size: 15 residues. CDR3 bases: TGTGCCATCAGCCGAGCGGGGGGGCTGACAGATACGCAGTATTTT. Protein sequence: CAISRAGGLTDTQYF.

Concerning this clonotype itself: This may be a read error, as it is one base from a much larger clone. For the CDR3, the DNA is TGCAGTGCTAGAGATGGGACAGCCCAAGAGACCCAGTACTTC. It yields the protein CSARDGTAQETQYF. This rearrangement joins TRBV20-1 to TRBJ2-5; 7 nucleotides line up with TRBD1. Per the germline V gene, CDR1 is DFQATT and CDR2 is SNEGSKA (reference sequence). The trim removed 0 bases at V and 1 base at J, leaving 2 bases unmatched. CDR3 length equals 14 residues.

This clonotype came up many times. The chain employs TRBV10-2 and TRBJ1-2; D perhaps matches TRBD1 (5 bases). The CDR3 has 14 residues. The V and J ends lost 7 bases and 6 bases respectively, with 18 bases between them. From germline, CDR1 is WSHSY and CDR2 SAAADI. The CDR3 region is CASTELTGYNGYTF. Written as DNA, the CDR3 is TGCGCCAGCACCGAATTAACAGGCTATAATGGCTACACCTTC.

This rearrangement joins TRBV20-1 to TRBJ1-3; D not resolved. Germline assignment: CDR1 DFQATT and CDR2 SNEGSKA (reference sequence). This CDR3 comprises 11 residues. Between the trimmed V and J ends, which lost 7 bases and 9 bases, there was a span of 13 bases. CDR3 in amino acids: CSVTQVGTIYF. The CDR3 coding sequence is TGCAGTGTGACCCAGGTGGGCACCATATATTTT.

This clonotype was found many times. DNA of the CDR3: TGTGCCAGCAGCTTAGTTCCAGCGGGGAGCTCTGGGGCCAACGTCCTGACTTTC. Amino acid sequence: CASSLVPAGSSGANVLTF. This sequence joins TRBV7-6 and TRBJ2-6; 7 bases fit TRBD2. Germline-derived CDR1 and CDR2 are SGHVS and FNYEAQ. The trim removed 1 base at V and 0 bases at J, leaving 6 bases unmatched. The CDR3 is 18 residues long.

This clonotype has at least ten counts. Here the CDR3 reads CASSLQRWGNTGELFF. As DNA, the CDR3 is TGTGCCAGCAGCTTACAGCGTTGGGGGAACACCGGGGAGCTGTTTTTT. V gene TRBV13 combines with J gene TRBJ2-2, with D hard to call. Germline V gives CDR1 PRHDT, CDR2 FYEKMQ (reference sequence). The V and J ends lost 2 bases and 1 base respectively, with 11 bases between them. The CDR3 loop spans 16 amino acids.

This clonotype appeared many times. The CDR3 DNA sequence: TGCGCCAGCAGCTTGAGCTTGCGGCGCGATACGCAGTATTTT. Translated: CASSLSLRRDTQYF. This chain connects TRBV5-1 to TRBJ2-3; the D is unclear. Germline V gene sequence: CDR1 SGHRS, CDR2 YFSETQ. Trimming pared 1 base from V and 6 bases from J, leaving 12 bases between. The CDR3 extends over 14 amino acids.